The 22 T cell receptor beta chains below were found in one sample sequenced in a study of T cell responses to AZD1222 COVID-19 vaccine. This table comes from immunoSEQ multiplex PCR, and its TCRdb copy is limited to in-frame clones, with some not included. The sample has about 130,000 clones, just under 95% seen once. The sample was peripheral blood, taken 28 days after the second AZD1222 dose. The receptors were gathered from an adult who received the AZD1222 COVID-19 vaccine.

The chain joins TRBV6-5 to TRBJ1-4; D not certain. Per germline, CDR1 MNHEY and CDR2 SVGAGI. Trimming cost V 6 bases and J 6 bases, with 17 bases left between them. The CDR3 extends over 15 amino acids. In DNA, the CDR3 is TGTGCCAGCAGCCAGCGACCCGGGAGCGATGAAAAACTGTTTTTT. As protein: CASSQRPGSDEKLFF.

This chain uses TRBV6-5 with TRBJ1-2, with no clear D. Germline CDR1 reads MNHEY; CDR2 reads SVGAGI. Between the trimmed V and J ends, which lost 7 bases and 4 bases, there was a span of 10 bases. The CDR3 loop spans 12 amino acids. DNA of the CDR3: TGTGCCAGCATGTCAATGATCTATGGCTACACCTTC. This translates into CASMSMIYGYTF.

The gene calls are TRBV11-2 and TRBJ1-1; D perhaps matches TRBD1 (6 bases). The V end lost 2 bases, the J end lost 1 base, and 11 bases lay between the germline ends. This CDR3 is built from 15 residues. In germline, CDR1 is SGHAT, CDR2 FQNNGV. CDR3 DNA sequence: TGTGCCAGCAGCTTACACGGGGGGCAGAACACTGAAGCTTTCTTT. This gives the protein CASSLHGGQNTEAFF.

The chain has TRBV7-2 and TRBJ2-3, with unresolved D. Trimming cost V 3 bases and J 1 base, with 5 bases left between them. Germline V gene lookup returns CDR1 SGHTA and CDR2 FQGNSA. The CDR3 covers 13 residues. For the CDR3, the DNA is TGTGCCAGCAGCTTTAAGGGCACAGATACGCAGTATTTT. It encodes CASSFKGTDTQYF.

V gene TRBV27 combines with J gene TRBJ1-3; maybe TRBD1 (5 bases). With 8 bases removed from V and 8 bases from J, the gap between germline ends came to 13 bases. Germline CDR1 MNHEY, CDR2 SMNVEV (reference sequence). The CDR3 has 12 amino acids. CDR3 loop: CASRVPGDTIYF. In DNA, the CDR3 is TGTGCCAGCCGTGTGCCGGGGGACACCATATATTTT.

The chain uses TRBV5-4 and TRBJ1-1, with 7 bases fitting TRBD1. Trimming at V came to 4 bases and at J to 1 base, leaving 7 bases not matched to a gene. The CDR3 totals 15 residues. Germline loops: CDR1 SGHNT, CDR2 YYREEE (reference sequence). CDR3 DNA: TGTGCCAGCAGCGGGATGACAGGGACGAACACTGAAGCTTTCTTT. As protein: CASSGMTGTNTEAFF.

This chain connects TRBV7-9 to TRBJ2-3, with 8 bases fitting TRBD2. The CDR3 extends over 19 amino acids. The germline V gene encodes CDR1 SEHNR and CDR2 FQNEAQ (reference sequence). After removal of 1 base from V and 3 bases from J, the junction contained 15 bases not matched to a gene. This chain's CDR3 is CASSLGGLAGGHRTDTQYF. CDR3 nucleotide sequence: TGTGCCAGCAGCTTAGGGGGCCTCGCGGGGGGCCATCGGACAGATACGCAGTATTTT.

The J gene is TRBJ1-4, the V gene TRBV5-5; perhaps TRBD1 as D (5 bases). The V end lost 0 bases, the J end lost 4 bases, and 10 bases lay between the germline ends. This CDR3 spans 15 amino acids. CDR1 is SGHKS, CDR2 YYEKEE, per germline (reference sequence). The CDR3 DNA follows: TGTGCCAGCAGCTTGGAGGGACGGGATAATGAAAAACTGTTTTTT. This translates into CASSLEGRDNEKLFF.

The V and J genes are TRBV11-2 and TRBJ1-1; no definite D call. Germline values: CDR1 SGHAT, CDR2 FQNNGV. The CDR3 is 12 amino acids. V lost 4 bases to trimming and J lost 7 bases, with 10 bases between them. The CDR3 is CASSSELSEAFF. The CDR3 DNA reads TGTGCCAGCAGCTCAGAGCTAAGTGAAGCTTTCTTT.

CDR3 sequence (DNA): TGTGCTGCAACCGTGGGCAGGGTTAACTATGGCTACACCTTC. Its translation: CAATVGRVNYGYTF. The chain employs TRBV7-9 and TRBJ1-2, with a weak D call TRBD1 (5 bases). CDR3 length: 14 amino acids. CDR1 is SEHNR, CDR2 FQNEAQ, per germline (reference sequence).

The chain couples TRBV9 to TRBJ2-5; 15 positions agree with TRBD2. The CDR3 extends over 17 amino acids. Germline V gene sequence: CDR1 SGDLS, CDR2 YYNGEE. After removal of 6 bases from V and 1 base from J, the junction contained 7 bases not matched to a gene. The CDR3 sequence: CASTSGTSGGPQETQYF. CDR3 nucleotides: TGTGCCAGCACCTCCGGGACTAGCGGGGGGCCCCAAGAGACCCAGTACTTC.

In its sample, this clone was seen once. V usage is TRBV4-2 and J usage is TRBJ1-6, with D tentatively TRBD1 (5 bases). CDR1 and CDR2 (germline): LGHNA, YNFKEQ. V was trimmed by 0 bases and J by 9 bases, leaving 21 bases between them. This CDR3 comprises 18 residues. In nucleotides, the CDR3 is TGTGCCAGCAGCCAAGATTTGGTTGGGGGGGGATCTCGTTCACCCCTCCACTTT. It is translated as CASSQDLVGGGSRSPLHF.

The chain couples TRBV3-1 (or the pseudogene TRBV3-2) to TRBJ2-2; 7 bases agree with TRBD1. With V trimmed by 4 bases and J by 9 bases, 5 bases remained unmatched. Germline V gene data show CDR1 as LGHDT and CDR2 as YNNKEL (reference sequence). The CDR3 totals 13 residues. CDR3 in DNA: TGTGCCAGCAGCCGACACAGGGGTCGGGAGCTGTTTTTT. It is translated as CASSRHRGRELFF.

The V and J genes are TRBV7-3 and TRBJ1-2; 10 bases match TRBD1. This CDR3 comprises 13 residues. Germline-derived CDR1 and CDR2 are SGHTA and FQGTGA. Trimming at V came to 5 bases and at J to 8 bases, leaving 5 bases not matched to a gene. In nucleotides, the CDR3 is TGTGCCAGCAGCCCGGGACAGGGGATCGGCTACACCTTC. Amino acid sequence: CASSPGQGIGYTF.

This sequence joins TRBV30 and TRBJ1-2; TRBD1 matches 7 bases. The CDR3 is made up of 13 amino acids. Germline V gene sequence: CDR1 GTSNPN, CDR2 SVGIG (reference sequence). V dropped 4 bases and J dropped 6; count of bases not matched to a gene: 8. The CDR3 bases are TGTGCCTGGATACCCGAAGGGGGCGATGGCTACACCTTC. Protein: CAWIPEGGDGYTF.

This clone occurred a few times. The J gene is TRBJ1-5, the V gene TRBV4-1; D uncertain. CDR3 size: 15 residues. V was clipped by 4 bases and J by 0 bases, with 10 bases between them. The germline CDR1 and CDR2 sequences are MGHRA and YSYEKL. The chain's CDR3 is CASSLLRSSNQPQHF. In DNA form, the CDR3 reads TGCGCCAGCAGCCTCCTCCGAAGTAGCAATCAGCCCCAGCATTTT.

The rearrangement links TRBV7-2 to TRBJ2-1; D not resolved. CDR1 is SGHTA, CDR2 FQGNSA, per germline. This CDR3 is built from 15 residues. The V and J ends lost 4 bases and 0 bases respectively, with 10 bases between them. CDR3: CASSSRQYSYNEQFF. The CDR3 region has the DNA TGTGCCAGCAGCTCCCGACAATACTCCTACAATGAGCAGTTCTTC.

This chain connects TRBV14 to TRBJ2-1, with unresolved D. Germline lookup yields CDR1 SGHDN and CDR2 FVKESK. CDR3 length: 12 residues. Deletions cut 0 bases from V and 15 bases from J, with 12 bases between. The CDR3 DNA reads as TGTGCCAGCAGCCAAGATTGGTCTCGGTTGTTCTTC. Translation: CASSQDWSRLFF.

This clone has only a few counts. This rearrangement joins TRBV7-3 to TRBJ2-1, with D tentatively TRBD1 (6 bases). Germline V lookup: CDR1 SGHTA, CDR2 FQGTGA. V lost 0 bases and J lost 7, with 10 bases in between. The CDR3 runs to 14 residues. CDR3 in amino acids: CASSLTAGENEQFF. CDR3 sequence (DNA): TGTGCCAGCAGCTTAACGGCAGGGGAGAATGAGCAGTTCTTC.

The chain is built from TRBV7-9 and TRBJ1-5; D is ambiguous. Between the trimmed V and J ends, which lost 9 bases and 1 base, there was a span of 13 bases. This CDR3 spans 14 amino acids. The germline V gene has CDR1 SEHNR and CDR2 FQNEAQ (reference sequence). This chain's CDR3 is CARNQSDSNQPQHF. CDR3 sequence (DNA): TGTGCCAGAAACCAGTCAGACAGCAATCAGCCCCAGCATTTT.

V gene TRBV15 combines with J gene TRBJ2-5, with D unclear. Germline V gene lookup returns CDR1 LNHNV and CDR2 YYDKDF (reference sequence). V shed 2 bases and J shed 0 bases, with 13 bases lying between them. This CDR3 is 16 amino acids long. As DNA, the CDR3 is TGTGCCACCAGCAGAAGAAAAATTATGTACCAAGAGACCCAGTACTTC. This gives the protein CATSRRKIMYQETQYF. Full variable domain (outside the CDR3, taken from reference TRBV15 and TRBJ2-5): DAMVIQNPRYQVTQFGKPVTLSCSQTLNHNVMYWYQQKSSQAPKLLFHYYDKDFNNEADTPDNFQSRRPNTSFCFLDIRSPGLGDTAMYLCATSRRKIMYQETQYFGPGTRLLVL.

The CDR3 DNA reads as TGTGCCAGCAGCCCAGACAGGGGTCGGGGTCAGCCCCAGCATTTT. Encoded protein: CASSPDRGRGQPQHF. The chain uses TRBV3-1 (or the pseudogene TRBV3-2) and TRBJ1-5, with 8 positions matching TRBD1. This CDR3 spans 15 amino acids. Germline values: CDR1 LGHDT, CDR2 YNNKEL (reference sequence). Trimming cost V 4 bases and J 6 bases; bases outside gene matches: 8.